This section outlines one T cell receptor (beta chain) sequence together with its context. Trimming removed 4 bases from V and 7 bases from J; junction bases left unmatched: 9. The length of the CDR3 is 15 residues. The sample belongs to a study of T cell changes during pregnancy in multiple sclerosis. Sequencing was performed with immunoSEQ multiplex PCR; in TCRdb, only in-frame clones are kept and a portion is missing. The top ten clones hold about a tenth of a sample with approximately 50,000 clones, approximately 90% of them seen once. The clonotype was recovered from a female donor with multiple sclerosis, enrolled in a pregnancy study. The sequencing here drew on CD8+ T cells from peripheral blood mononuclear cells, taken after pregnancy. The chain links TRBV23-1 to TRBJ1-5; 8 bases are shared with TRBD1. TRBV23-1 is an ORF, and what it does is uncertain. In nucleotides, the CDR3 is TGCGCCAGCAGTCGAGGACAGGGTTTTTGGCAGCCCCAGCATTTT. It codes for CASSRGQGFWQPQHF.